The clone carrying this TCR beta chain showed up many times. The antigen is unknown. In patients aged 18 to 65, hyperthyroidism was newly diagnosed, with duration under 2 months. The PBMCs were taken from over 9.5 ml of fresh peripheral blood. Amplification yielded TCR beta CDR3 regions, with RNA transcripts as the source. Using the HTBI primer set, a first-round RT-PCR was run on the TCR CDR3. TCRdb reprocessed the multiplex PCR reads via MiXCR and lists one record per CDR3 protein. The sample lists a few hundred thousand distinct CDR3 sequences; approximately 14% were seen once. This sample was taken from a study of T cells in Graves' hyperthyroidism and ophthalmopathy. Trimming cost V 3 bases and J 5 bases; bases outside gene matches: 6. Germline CDR1 GTSNPN, CDR2 SVGIG (reference sequence). The CDR3 is 15 residues long. General study points: Stable hyperthyroidism was separated from ophthalmopathy by a model based on 13 V-J features.

The TCR was taken from a woman aged 25 to 45 with Graves' hyperthyroidism. The chain joins TRBV30 to TRBJ2-1; 11 bases align to TRBD2. Sample: blood. CDR3 DNA: TGTGCCTGGAGCGCGGGACTAGCGGCAAACAATGAGCAGTTCTTC. Translated, it gives CAWSAGLAANNEQFF.